These 19 T cell receptor beta chains share one sample of origin, sequenced in a study of T cells in pancreatic ductal adenocarcinoma. The table came from immunoSEQ multiplex PCR; TCRdb's copy has only in-frame clones and leaves some out. Among 25,000 to 35,000 clones listed, roughly nine tenths were seen once. The selected patients with pancreatic ductal adenocarcinoma had surgery but no neoadjuvant therapy. Sequencing input: PBMCs. These receptors were taken from a human donor with pancreatic ductal adenocarcinoma.

The chain links TRBV9 to TRBJ2-6; 10 bases match TRBD1. There are 17 residues in the CDR3. V gave up 3 bases and J gave up 1 base; unmatched junction bases: 4. Per germline, CDR1 SGDLS and CDR2 YYNGEE. CDR3 sequence reads: CASSADRGYSGANVLTF. CDR3 DNA: TGTGCCAGCAGCGCGGACAGGGGGTATTCTGGGGCCAACGTCCTGACTTTC.

The chain joins TRBV4-3 to TRBJ1-4; D unresolved. The V gene's germline CDR1 is LGHNA and CDR2 YSLEER. The CDR3 length is 14 residues. Trimming removed 4 bases at V and 10 bases at J, with 16 bases between. The CDR3 region has the DNA TGCGCCAGCAGCCCCCAAGGTCCAGGAGGAAAACTGTTTTTT. Protein product: CASSPQGPGGKLFF.

The rearrangement links TRBV7-3 to TRBJ2-1; no clear D. Trimming removed 7 bases at V and 6 bases at J, with 16 bases between. In germline, CDR1 is SGHTA, CDR2 FQGTGA. The CDR3 sequence is 14 residues long. CDR3 residues: CASTPGSQSNEQFF. Written as DNA, the CDR3 is TGTGCCAGCACCCCTGGTAGTCAGAGCAATGAGCAGTTCTTC.

In nucleotides, the CDR3 is TGTGCCAGCAGTCCCGGGCTCTACGAGCAGTACTTC. Amino acid sequence: CASSPGLYEQYF. The chain combines TRBV2 with TRBJ2-7, with D unresolved. The V and J ends lost 5 bases and 3 bases respectively, with 8 bases between them. The CDR3 consists of 12 residues. Germline loops: CDR1 SNHLY, CDR2 FYNNEI.

The genes are TRBV19 and TRBJ2-2; 11 positions match TRBD1. CDR3 size: 16 residues. V gave up 5 bases and J gave up 4 bases; unmatched junction bases: 6. Germline CDR1 and CDR2: LNHDA and SQIVND (reference sequence). The CDR3 DNA reads as TGTGCCAGTAGTCCCCGGGACAGGGGGGCCACCGGGGAGCTGTTTTTT. This gives the protein CASSPRDRGATGELFF.

V gene TRBV11-3 combines with J gene TRBJ2-3; D may be TRBD1 or TRBD2 (6 bases each). V lost 0 bases to trimming and J lost 6 bases, with 13 bases between them. The CDR3 runs to 15 residues. The germline V gene has CDR1 SGHNT and CDR2 YENEEA. CDR3 sequence: CASSLDRGPPDTQYF. CDR3 nucleotides: TGTGCCAGCAGCTTAGATCGGGGGCCCCCCGATACGCAGTATTTT. The full variable domain, with the rest looked up from reference TRBV11-3 and TRBJ2-3, is EAGVVQSPRYKIIEKKQPVAFWCNPISGHNTLYWYLQNLGQGPELLIRYENEEAVDDSQLPKDRFSAERLKGVDSTLKIQPAELGDSAVYLCASSLDRGPPDTQYFGPGTRLTVL.

This sequence joins TRBV2 and TRBJ2-5, with D perhaps being TRBD1 or TRBD2 (5 bases each). The CDR3 contains 14 residues. The germline gives CDR1 SNHLY, CDR2 FYNNEI. V dropped 10 bases and J dropped 4 bases, with 19 bases sitting between them. This CDR3 reads CATKDSQRGETQYF. The CDR3 DNA sequence: TGTGCCACCAAAGACTCGCAGAGGGGAGAGACCCAGTACTTC.

This clone was seen once. CDR3 amino acids: CAISDVGEAGEQYF. Here the CDR3 DNA reads TGTGCCATCAGTGACGTGGGGGAAGCGGGCGAGCAGTACTTC. The chain is built from TRBV10-3 and TRBJ2-7; D is perhaps TRBD2 (6 bases). The germline V gene has CDR1 ENHRY and CDR2 SYGVKD. V lost 3 bases, J lost 6 bases, and 15 bases lay in between. This CDR3 has 14 residues.

The chain couples TRBV5-1 to TRBJ1-3, with unresolved D. Trimming removed 4 bases from V and 0 bases from J, with 11 bases in between. The length of the CDR3 is 15 residues. Per germline, CDR1 SGHRS and CDR2 YFSETQ. In DNA, the CDR3 is TGCGCCAGCAGCCCGCAACTGGCCTCTGGAAACACCATATATTTT. Its translation: CASSPQLASGNTIYF.

The rearrangement links TRBV2 to TRBJ2-7, with D maybe TRBD1 (5 bases). The CDR3 totals 12 residues. The ends were cut back, 6 bases at V and 3 bases at J, with 9 bases in the middle. Germline lookup yields CDR1 SNHLY and CDR2 FYNNEI. The CDR3 DNA reads as TGTGCCAGCAGGTACAGGAACTACGAGCAGTACTTC. This codes for CASRYRNYEQYF.

The chain has TRBV29-1 and TRBJ2-1; 7 bases fit TRBD2. The CDR3 totals 14 residues. Losses at the gene ends were 7 bases for V and 2 bases for J; bases not matched to a gene: 8. The germline V gene has CDR1 SQVTM and CDR2 ANQGSEA. The CDR3 DNA sequence: TGCAGCGCCTCTCCTAGCGGTACCTACAATGAGCAGTTCTTC. This gives the protein CSASPSGTYNEQFF.

This clone has only a few counts. The V call is TRBV5-3, the J call TRBJ2-7, with a tentative D call TRBD1 (6 bases). TRBV5-3 is filed as an ORF, its function uncertain. This CDR3 spans 14 amino acids. V was cut by 3 bases and J by 4 bases, with 14 bases left in between. The chain's CDR3 is CARSWNRVGYEQYF. The CDR3 bases are TGTGCCAGAAGCTGGAACAGGGTTGGGTACGAGCAGTACTTC.

This chain connects TRBV30 to TRBJ2-6; D ambiguous. The V gene's germline CDR1 is GTSNPN and CDR2 SVGIG (reference sequence). The CDR3 loop spans 14 amino acids. Trimming took 3 bases from V and 3 from J, leaving 9 bases between them. Here the CDR3 reads CAWRTGVGANVLTF. In DNA form, the CDR3 reads TGTGCCTGGAGAACTGGGGTTGGGGCCAACGTCCTGACTTTC.

The J gene is TRBJ1-2, the V gene TRBV27; 7 bases are shared with TRBD1. The CDR3 is made up of 16 amino acids. Germline loops: CDR1 MNHEY, CDR2 SMNVEV (reference sequence). V lost 5 bases to trimming and J lost 4 bases; unmatched junction nucleotides: 13. The CDR3, as DNA: TGTGCCAGCAGTCTTACAGGGGCCTTCCATGGCTATGGCTACACCTTC. Its translation: CASSLTGAFHGYGYTF.

J is TRBJ2-7 and V is TRBV6-6, with 13 bases identical to TRBD2. CDR1 and CDR2 (germline): MNHNY, SVGAGI (reference sequence). J lost 6 bases, V lost 5 bases, and 7 bases had no gene match. This CDR3 has 15 residues. The CDR3 protein is CASSPLGLAGLEQYF. The CDR3 region has the DNA TGTGCCAGCAGTCCTTTGGGACTAGCGGGACTCGAGCAGTACTTC.

The chain combines TRBV5-1 with TRBJ1-4, with D tentatively TRBD1 (5 bases). Germline V CDR1 and CDR2: SGHRS, YFSETQ. CDR3 length: 14 residues. The V and J ends lost 3 bases and 4 bases respectively, with 10 bases between them. The DNA for the CDR3 is TGCGCCAGCAGCTCAGGGTGGGGTAATGAAAAACTGTTTTTT. Protein product: CASSSGWGNEKLFF.

J is TRBJ1-2 and V is TRBV28, with unresolved D. This CDR3 is built from 14 residues. Germline CDR1 is MDHEN and CDR2 is SYDVKM. Trimming cost V 6 bases and J 0 bases, with 11 bases left between them. CDR3 protein: CASSVISANYGYTF. The CDR3 nucleotides are TGTGCCAGCAGCGTTATTTCAGCTAACTATGGCTACACCTTC.

This chain connects TRBV5-8 to TRBJ1-1; D gene uncertain. V lost 2 bases and J lost 8, with 7 bases in between. Looked up from germline, CDR1 is SGHTS and CDR2 is YDEGEE. This CDR3 spans 11 amino acids. The CDR3 coding sequence is TGTGCCAGCAGCTTAGGGTCCGAAGCTTTCTTT. It specifies CASSLGSEAFF.

The rearrangement uses TRBV28 and TRBJ1-2; 8 bases fit TRBD1. Germline lookup yields CDR1 MDHEN and CDR2 SYDVKM. Trimming at V came to 6 bases and at J to 10 bases, leaving 7 bases not matched to a gene. This CDR3 contains 12 residues. The CDR3 reads CASSQGADSYTF. Here the CDR3 DNA reads TGTGCCAGCAGCCAGGGGGCAGACTCCTACACCTTC.